The sequence of this TCR beta chain was determined in a study of beta chain features in type 1 diabetes listed by TCRdb under 2018. For the wider study: Mean age, gender distribution, total cell number and subset yield did not differ between patients and healthy donors. The study compared TCRB repertoires of sorted circulating CD4+ T cell subsets between recently diagnosed type 1 diabetes patients and matched healthy donors. Regulatory and stem cell-like memory subsets were obtained from only 8 patients and about 8 healthy donors, while naive and central memory subsets were obtained from all 28 donors. Across all samples, about 110 million sorted cells were examined, and cell number per subset correlated strongly with RNA yield.

With regard to this clone: Its antigen target is currently unknown. No base quality values were provided; no much bigger clone lies one nucleotide off.

The entire amount of isolated RNA was reverse transcribed using the High Capacity cDNA Reverse Transcription Kit, so the sequenced TCRB transcripts were expressed ones. Naive, central memory and regulatory T cell samples underwent deep immunoSEQ sequencing, averaging about 3.3 million total reads per sample. Sorted cells were lysed in RLT buffer, and RNA was extracted using DNase-treated RNeasy Micro or Mini kits according to cell number. Each cell subset was processed separately to prevent cross-contamination, with patient and healthy donor samples processed together. Using the immunoSEQ multiplex PCR, TCRB sequences were amplified from cDNA into 87-bp fragments spanning the CDR3 region. Sequencing of the amplicons was performed on the Illumina HiSeq platform. On the authors' methods: Synthetic template baselines were used to correct PCR bias computationally, reads within Hamming distance 2 were collapsed together, and singletons that could not be merged were discarded. By aligning reads against IMGT, V, D and J genes, CDR3 length, and insertions or deletions at six rearrangement sites were assigned. Within each subset, clonotype counts were normalized to sorted cell number, and only after that were true diversity and Gini coefficients computed with the tcR R package. Repertoire sharing was quantified using the overlap coefficient calculated on TCRB nucleotide sequences. TCRdb stores this immuneACCESS table with in-frame sequences only. Part of the clones is absent; in the studies checked, under half of the shortfall reflects unresolved V genes, and no reason is known for the rest. The D gene and trimming were derived from the DNA, and the V and J assignments and clone size from that table. In this sample the table shows more than 130,000 clones, 6.9% of which occur a single time. The ten largest make up around 1.5% of the sample.

The CDR3 sequence holds 15 residues, the cysteine and phenylalanine included. Of the read, only the CDR3 DNA is kept; its 45 bases are in frame from base 1. The germline V gene specifies SGHNT as CDR1 and YENEEA as CDR2. V is trimmed back by 3 bases and J by 3 bases, and the junction contains 5 bases that no gene match accounts for. Summary of the overall study and its limitations: Naive, central memory and regulatory TCRB repertoires appeared to be more similar among patients than among healthy donors. PCR might favor shorter templates, but patient and control samples were amplified and corrected together, so any skew would affect both groups equally. HLA sub-analyses involved small numbers of individuals, so any influence of HLA type on TCRB rearrangement remained unresolved. Because cDNA was sequenced instead of genomic DNA, highly expressing activated cells could be over-represented, though the groups showed no difference in activation or CD3 levels. Patients with type 1 diabetes made fewer insertions and deleted more nucleotides at VDJ recombination sites, implying thymic rearrangement abnormalities. In all four CD4+ subsets, TCRB CDR3 length was moderately but significantly shorter in type 1 diabetes patients.

Each donor gave one peripheral blood draw, roughly 120 mL on average, collected into heparinised tubes. A BD FACSAria II and a panel including CD45RO, CCR7, CD25, CD127, CD95 and CD27 were used to sort naive, central memory, regulatory and stem cell-like memory CD4+ T cells. Every sorted population had a purity above 95%. PBMCs were isolated right away by Lymphoprep density gradient centrifugation and were stained directly, without culture. To minimize batch effects, samples were stained and sorted in pairs, one healthy donor with one patient per experiment. Recombination joined TRBV11-3 with TRBJ2-3; 8 of the junction bases match TRBD2. This TCR came from a woman in her twenties or thirties in good health. The sample taken for sequencing was central memory CD4+ T cells from blood. The DNA sequence follows: TGTGCCAGCAGCTTTCGGGAGGGCCCGACAGATACGCAGTATTTT. Its product reads: CASSFREGPTDTQYF.